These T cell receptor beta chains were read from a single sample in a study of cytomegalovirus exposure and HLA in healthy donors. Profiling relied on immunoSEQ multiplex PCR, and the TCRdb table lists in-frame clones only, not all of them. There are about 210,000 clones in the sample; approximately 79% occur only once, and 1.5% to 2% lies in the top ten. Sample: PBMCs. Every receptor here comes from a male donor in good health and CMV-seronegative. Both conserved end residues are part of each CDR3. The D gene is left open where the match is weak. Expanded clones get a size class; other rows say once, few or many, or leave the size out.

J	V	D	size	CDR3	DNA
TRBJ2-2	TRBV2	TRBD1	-	CASSEALRRLGQATAGELFF	TGTGCCAGCAGTGAAGCGCTTCGACGCTTGGGACAGGCGACGGCCGGGGAGCTGTTTTTT
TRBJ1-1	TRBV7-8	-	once	CASSSRGDTEAFF	TGTGCCAGCAGCAGCAGGGGAGACACTGAAGCTTTCTTT
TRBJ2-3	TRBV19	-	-	CASMPLGRDVFDTQYF	TGTGCCAGTATGCCCCTGGGCAGGGATGTTTTTGATACGCAGTATTTT
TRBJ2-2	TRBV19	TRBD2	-	CASSIERLAGILNTGELFF	TGTGCCAGTAGTATAGAGAGGCTAGCGGGGATTCTGAACACCGGGGAGCTGTTTTTT
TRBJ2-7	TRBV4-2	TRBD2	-	CASSQESLAGGAYEQYF	TGTGCCAGCAGCCAAGAAAGCCTAGCGGGAGGGGCTTACGAGCAGTACTTC
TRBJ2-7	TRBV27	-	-	CASSLSGVYEQYF	TGTGCCAGCAGTTTATCGGGAGTCTACGAGCAGTACTTC
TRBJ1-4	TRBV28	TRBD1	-	CASSIPRTGKEKLFF	TGTGCCAGCAGTATCCCTCGGACAGGGAAGGAAAAACTGTTTTTT
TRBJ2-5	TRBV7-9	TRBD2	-	CASSTGRGGETQYF	TGTGCCAGCAGCACCGGGCGCGGGGGGGAGACCCAGTACTTC
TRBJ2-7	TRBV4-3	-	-	CASSQGWLMNEQYF	TGCGCCAGCAGCCAAGGATGGCTCATGAACGAGCAGTACTTC
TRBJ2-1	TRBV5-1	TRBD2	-	CASSLELAGGLYNEQFF	TGCGCCAGCAGCTTGGAGCTAGCGGGGGGCCTCTACAATGAGCAGTTCTTC
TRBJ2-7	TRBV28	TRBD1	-	CASSLDTGQGLYEQYF	TGTGCCAGCAGTTTGGATACGGGACAGGGGTTGTACGAGCAGTACTTC
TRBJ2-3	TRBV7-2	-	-	CASSPAAITDTQYF	TGTGCCAGCAGCCCAGCGGCTATCACAGATACGCAGTATTTT
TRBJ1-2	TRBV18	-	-	CASSPPAGISYGYTF	TGTGCCAGCTCACCACCGGCAGGAATTTCCTATGGCTACACCTTC
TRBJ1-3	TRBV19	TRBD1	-	CASRQGQLGRNTIYF	TGTGCCAGTAGACAGGGGCAACTTGGGAGGAACACCATATATTTT
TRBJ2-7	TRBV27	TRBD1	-	CASSKGQGRSYEQYF	TGTGCCAGCAGTAAAGGACAGGGGAGGTCCTACGAGCAGTACTTC
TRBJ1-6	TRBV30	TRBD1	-	CAWAGQANSPLHF	TGTGCCTGGGCCGGACAGGCAAATTCACCCCTCCACTTT
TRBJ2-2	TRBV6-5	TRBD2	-	CASSPGTIDTGELFF	TGTGCCAGCAGCCCCGGGACTATAGACACCGGGGAGCTGTTTTTT
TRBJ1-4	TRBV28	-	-	CASSLDALSGEKLFF	TGTGCCAGCAGTTTGGACGCGCTAAGCGGTGAAAAACTGTTTTTT
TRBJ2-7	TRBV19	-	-	CASSIAGYEQYF	TGTGCCAGTAGTATAGCAGGCTACGAGCAGTACTTC
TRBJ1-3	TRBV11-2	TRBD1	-	CASSLDGDRVPGNTIYF	TGTGCCAGCAGCTTAGATGGGGACAGGGTCCCTGGAAACACCATATATTTT
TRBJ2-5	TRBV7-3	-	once	CASSSSGPPHGKETQYF	TGTGCCAGCAGCTCCTCCGGGCCTCCTCACGGGAAGGAGACCCAGTACTTC
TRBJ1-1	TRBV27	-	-	CASSSQGTEAFF	TGTGCCAGCAGTTCACAGGGTACTGAAGCTTTCTTT
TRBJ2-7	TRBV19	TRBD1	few	CASSSGQGIYEQYF	TGTGCCAGTAGTTCCGGACAGGGGATCTACGAGCAGTACTTC
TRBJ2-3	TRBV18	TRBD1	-	CASSPRDRVVTDTQYF	TGTGCCAGCTCACCACGGGACAGGGTAGTTACAGATACGCAGTATTTT
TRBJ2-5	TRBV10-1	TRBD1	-	CASSESIRDRGRSETQYF	TGCGCCAGCAGTGAGTCGATAAGGGACAGGGGGCGTTCAGAGACCCAGTACTTC
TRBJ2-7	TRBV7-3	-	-	CASSQSGGYEQYF	TGTGCCAGCAGCCAATCAGGGGGGTACGAGCAGTACTTC
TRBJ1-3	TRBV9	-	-	CASSAHRVLSGNTIYF	TGTGCCAGCAGCGCTCACAGGGTACTCTCTGGAAACACCATATATTTT
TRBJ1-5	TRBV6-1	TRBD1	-	CASSKDRKSNQPQHF	TGTGCCAGCAGTAAGGACAGGAAAAGCAATCAGCCCCAGCATTTT
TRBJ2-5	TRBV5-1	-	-	CASKNTAVETQYF	TGCGCCAGTAAGAATACCGCGGTTGAGACCCAGTACTTC
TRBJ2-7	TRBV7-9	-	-	CASSLVVMGDQLYEQYF	TGTGCCAGCAGCTTAGTGGTGATGGGAGACCAACTCTACGAGCAGTACTTC
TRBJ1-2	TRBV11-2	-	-	CASSLGRDGYTF	TGTGCCAGCAGCTTAGGACGGGATGGCTACACCTTC
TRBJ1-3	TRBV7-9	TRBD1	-	CASSGQGARGNTIYF	TGTGCCAGCAGTGGGCAGGGGGCGCGTGGAAACACCATATATTTT
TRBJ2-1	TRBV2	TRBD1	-	CASRGTVLNEQFF	TGTGCCAGCAGAGGGACAGTTCTCAATGAGCAGTTCTTC
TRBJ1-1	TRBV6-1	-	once	CASSEQKLNTEAFF	TGTGCCAGCAGTGAGCAGAAACTGAACACTGAAGCTTTCTTT
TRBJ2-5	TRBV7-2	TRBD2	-	CASSLPGAGGPQETQYF	TGTGCCAGCAGCTTACCGGGAGCGGGAGGGCCGCAAGAGACCCAGTACTTC
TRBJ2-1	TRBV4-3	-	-	CASSIRERGGAYNEQFF	TGCGCCAGCAGCATCAGGGAGAGAGGGGGGGCTTACAATGAGCAGTTCTTC
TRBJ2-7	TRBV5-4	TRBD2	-	CASSPPGTSGGGHLEQYF	TGTGCCAGCAGCCCCCCCGGGACTAGCGGGGGGGGACACTTGGAGCAGTACTTC
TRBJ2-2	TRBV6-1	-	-	CASSGSSEGGELFF	TGTGCCAGCAGTGGAAGTAGCGAAGGCGGGGAGCTGTTTTTT
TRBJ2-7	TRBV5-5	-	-	CASSRLTVSYEQYF	TGTGCCAGCAGCCGCCTGACAGTTTCCTACGAGCAGTACTTC
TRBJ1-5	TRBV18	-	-	CASSPGPGGNQPQHF	TGTGCCAGCTCACCTGGACCAGGGGGCAATCAGCCCCAGCATTTT